The present entry profiles one T cell receptor beta chain with its context. What it binds is unknown. This entry comes from a study of Ad26.COV2.S vaccination and SARS-CoV-2 variants. Study-wide points: Total T cell responses may have been underestimated by the TCR breadth and depth analyses.

Treatment noted: some 20 received Ad26.COV2.S at low or high dose, single or two shots; 5 received placebo; per-sample allocation not given. Sampling was performed 63 days after the first vaccine or placebo injection. Using immunoSEQ multiplex PCR, the repertoire was profiled, and TCRdb retains in-frame clones only, with some absent. The sample includes roughly 250,000 clones, roughly nine tenths of them seen just once. This sequence was found in a person between 18 and 65 years old who received the Ad26.COV2.S COVID-19 vaccine or a placebo. Material: peripheral blood, obtained in a trial of Ad26.COV2.S vaccine versus placebo.

CDR3: CAWSPFGYGTEAFF. The CDR3 DNA sequence: TGTGCCTGGAGTCCGTTCGGTTACGGGACTGAAGCTTTCTTT. This rearrangement joins TRBV30 to TRBJ1-1; D call uncertain. There are 14 residues in the CDR3. Germline V lookup: CDR1 GTSNPN, CDR2 SVGIG (reference sequence). V shed 2 bases and J shed 5 bases, with 15 bases lying between them.